The next 17 T cell receptor beta chains were all read from a single sample in a study of blood T cell repertoires in COVID-19. The assay was immunoSEQ multiplex PCR, and TCRdb's table has in-frame clones only and misses some. The sample shows some 260,000 clones, almost 90% of them seen only once. Input material: peripheral blood. The receptors originated from an elderly man with acute or convalescent COVID-19.

V gene TRBV7-3 combines with J gene TRBJ1-1; 7 bases are a match to TRBD1. The V segment lost 2 bases and the J segment 4 bases; nucleotides outside the gene matches: 7. Per the germline V gene, CDR1 is SGHTA and CDR2 is FQGTGA. The CDR3 consists of 15 residues. CDR3 coding DNA: TGTGCCAGCAGCTTAGAAGGGGGCTCCGGCACTGAAGCTTTCTTT. Protein product: CASSLEGGSGTEAFF.

The rearrangement links TRBV4-1 to TRBJ1-1; perhaps TRBD1 as D (6 bases). Trimming pared 0 bases from V and 1 base from J, leaving 15 bases between. The germline V gene encodes CDR1 MGHRA and CDR2 YSYEKL. The CDR3 runs to 17 residues. CDR3 amino acids: CASSQEVNGQPNTEAFF. CDR3 nucleotides: TGCGCCAGCAGCCAAGAAGTAAATGGACAGCCGAACACTGAAGCTTTCTTT.

The rearrangement uses TRBV6-5 and TRBJ2-1, with TRBD1 matching 7 bases. V dropped 4 bases and J dropped 5; count of bases not matched to a gene: 8. The CDR3 spans 15 residues. Germline V gene lookup returns CDR1 MNHEY and CDR2 SVGAGI. CDR3 nucleotide sequence: TGTGCCAGCAGTTGGGCCGTACAGGGGAACAATGAGCAGTTCTTC. Protein sequence: CASSWAVQGNNEQFF.

The CDR3 bases are TGTGCCAGCAGGTTAGCCACCGGGACATATCTAAACGAGCAGTACTTC. Translated, it gives CASRLATGTYLNEQYF. The gene calls are TRBV5-6 and TRBJ2-7; possibly TRBD1 for D (6 bases). The V and J ends lost 5 bases and 5 bases respectively, with 23 bases between them. This CDR3 spans 16 amino acids. Germline CDR1 SGHDT, CDR2 YYEEEE.

This chain links TRBV9 with TRBJ2-7, with TRBD1 matching over 7 bases. Germline CDR1 reads SGDLS; CDR2 reads YYNGEE. The ends lost 3 bases at V and 10 bases at J; junction bases unmatched: 10. CDR3 length: 13 residues. This chain's CDR3 is CASSAPGTEIQYF. For the CDR3, the DNA is TGTGCCAGCAGCGCCCCCGGGACAGAGATTCAGTACTTC.

This chain links TRBV7-2 with TRBJ2-7; no clear D gene. With 1 base removed from V and 1 base from J, the gap between germline ends came to 11 bases. This CDR3 is built from 15 residues. Germline-derived CDR1 and CDR2 are SGHTA and FQGNSA. The CDR3 loop reads CASSLGQFFSYEQYF. The CDR3 DNA is TGTGCCAGCAGCTTAGGGCAGTTTTTTTCCTACGAGCAGTACTTC.

The chain combines TRBV5-1 with TRBJ1-3; D remains unclear. The CDR3 is made up of 16 amino acids. V was pared by 0 bases and J by 1 base, with 11 bases between. CDR1 is SGHRS, CDR2 YFSETQ, per germline. CDR3 loop: CASSLAPGRSGNTIYF. For the CDR3, the DNA is TGCGCCAGCAGCTTGGCCCCCGGGAGGTCTGGAAACACCATATATTTT.

The chain couples TRBV7-2 to TRBJ1-2; 8 bases agree with TRBD1. Germline V CDR1 and CDR2: SGHTA, FQGNSA. The ends lost 5 bases at V and 4 bases at J; junction bases unmatched: 9. The CDR3 covers 15 residues. DNA for the CDR3: TGTGCCAGCAGCCCCGGGACAGGACAAGTCTATGGCTACACCTTC. Protein sequence: CASSPGTGQVYGYTF.

In DNA form, the CDR3 reads TGCAGCGCGCCCGGAGGATCTAGCTCCTACAATGAGCAGTTCTTC. Its translation is CSAPGGSSSYNEQFF. The chain employs TRBV29-1 and TRBJ2-1, with D possibly TRBD2 on 5 matching bases. This CDR3 region has 15 residues. The V end was cut by 7 bases, the J end by 0 bases, with 16 bases between. The germline CDR1 and CDR2 sequences are SQVTM and ANQGSEA.

V and J are TRBV6-6 and TRBJ2-5; a weak D match, TRBD2 (5 bases). There are 14 residues in the CDR3. CDR1 and CDR2 (germline): MNHNY, SVGAGI (reference sequence). V lost 0 bases and J lost 3, with 8 bases in between. The CDR3 loop is CASSYSGRKETQYF. CDR3 nucleotides: TGTGCCAGCAGTTACTCAGGGAGAAAAGAGACCCAGTACTTC.

The table lists this clone with a count of one. The CDR3: CASSERRQGSEQFF. CDR3 DNA: TGTGCCAGCAGTGAACGCCGTCAGGGCAGTGAGCAGTTCTTC. The genes are TRBV6-1 and TRBJ2-1; tentatively, D is TRBD1 (5 bases). Germline V gene data show CDR1 as MNHNS and CDR2 as SASEGT. V gave up 2 bases and J gave up 9 bases, with 14 bases separating them. There are 14 residues in the CDR3.

V usage is TRBV5-5 and J usage is TRBJ2-7; D might be TRBD1 or TRBD2, each matching 6 bases. The CDR3 length is 16 residues. V was pared by 4 bases and J by 3 bases, with 20 bases between. Germline V gene data show CDR1 as SGHKS and CDR2 as YYEKEE (reference sequence). CDR3 DNA sequence: TGTGCCAGCAGCGTGGGACACCTGGGGGGTAACTACGAGCAGTACTTC. This encodes CASSVGHLGGNYEQYF.

The gene calls are TRBV2 and TRBJ2-5; possible D gene TRBD1, 6 bases. V shed 2 bases and J shed 5 bases, with 9 bases lying between them. The CDR3 sequence is 13 residues long. Germline values: CDR1 SNHLY, CDR2 FYNNEI. The CDR3 here is CASSENGGETQYF. CDR3 in DNA: TGTGCCAGCAGTGAAAATGGGGGCGAGACCCAGTACTTC.

V usage is TRBV7-2 and J usage is TRBJ1-5; TRBD1 is a possible D gene (5 bases). The CDR3 runs to 14 residues. The V end was cut by 6 bases, the J end by 0 bases, with 9 bases between. Germline CDR1 and CDR2: SGHTA and FQGNSA. CDR3: CASSSTASNQPQHF. DNA of the CDR3: TGTGCCAGCAGTTCGACAGCTAGCAATCAGCCCCAGCATTTT.

Worth noting for this clone: At one of its ends the junction is not consistent with the germline gene, which may arise from a read error. The chain employs TRBV7-2 and TRBJ2-3, with D perhaps TRBD2 (5 bases). This CDR3 is built from 14 residues. Germline V gene lookup returns CDR1 SGHTA and CDR2 FQGNSA. CDR3 residues: CASSIARSTDTQYF. CDR3 in DNA: TGTGCCAGCAGCATAGCGCGTAGCACAGATACGCAGTATTTT.

This clone appeared a few times. The V and J genes are TRBV7-3 and TRBJ2-2; a weak D match, TRBD2 (6 bases). The germline V gene has CDR1 SGHTA and CDR2 FQGTGA. This CDR3 comprises 16 residues. The V gene lost 6 bases and the J gene lost 2 bases, with 16 bases spanning the gap. The CDR3 loop reads CASRSTGTLNTGELFF. As DNA, the CDR3 is TGTGCCAGCAGATCGACCGGGACTTTAAACACCGGGGAGCTGTTTTTT.

This chain uses TRBV18 with TRBJ2-3; TRBD1 agrees at 8 bases. This CDR3 region has 16 residues. After removal of 3 bases from V and 3 bases from J, the junction contained 8 bases not matched to a gene. Germline CDR1 KGHSH, CDR2 LQKENI. For the CDR3, the DNA is TGTGCCAGCTCACCCAATCAGGGGGCAAGGACAGATACGCAGTATTTT. Translation: CASSPNQGARTDTQYF.